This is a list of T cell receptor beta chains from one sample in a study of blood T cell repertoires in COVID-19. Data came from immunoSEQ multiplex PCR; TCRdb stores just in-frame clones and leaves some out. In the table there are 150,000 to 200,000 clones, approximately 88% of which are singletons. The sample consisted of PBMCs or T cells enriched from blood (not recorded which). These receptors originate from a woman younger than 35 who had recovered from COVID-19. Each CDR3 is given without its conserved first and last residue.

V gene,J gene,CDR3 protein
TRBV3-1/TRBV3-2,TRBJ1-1,ASSPPRGSTEAF
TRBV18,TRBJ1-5,ASSPQGAQPQH
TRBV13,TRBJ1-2,ASSPGSVYGYT
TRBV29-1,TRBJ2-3,SVDLAGGLDTQY
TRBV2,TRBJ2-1,ASSEVASGRNEQF
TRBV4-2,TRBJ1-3,ASSQVSSVSGNTIY
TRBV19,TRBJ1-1,ASSNRGRLGIRAF
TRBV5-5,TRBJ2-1,ASSPGQGAGEQF
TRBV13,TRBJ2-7,ASMRAGGFGEQY
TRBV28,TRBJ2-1,ASSLEGGEQF
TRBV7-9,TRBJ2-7,ASSRDIHEQY
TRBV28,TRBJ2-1,ASSPPLGGAGIYNEQF
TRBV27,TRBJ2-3,ASNTRGSTQY
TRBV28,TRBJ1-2,ASSYYRGSGYT
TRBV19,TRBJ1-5,ASSMTGTGDQPQH
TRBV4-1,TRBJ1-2,ASSPHRVVYGYT
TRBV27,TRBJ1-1,ASSLGTGFTEAF
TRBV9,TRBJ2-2,ASSPLPTGELF
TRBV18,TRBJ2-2,ASSPLPRGAITGELF
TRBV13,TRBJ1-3,ASSLVLVQGGNTIY
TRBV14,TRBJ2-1,ASSQGSGGLYNEQF
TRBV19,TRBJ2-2,ASLPGQNTGELF
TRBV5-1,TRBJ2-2,ASSLDRDGTGELF
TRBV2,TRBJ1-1,ASRGTGGDTEAF
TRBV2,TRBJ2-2,ASRDRGRTVTGELF
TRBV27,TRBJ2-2,ASSLRGRGLNTGELF
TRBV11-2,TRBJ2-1,ASSLVTSGRTSYNEQF
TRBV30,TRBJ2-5,AWSVRGGETQY
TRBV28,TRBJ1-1,ASSNQGSNTEAF
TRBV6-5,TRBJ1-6,ASRWDRNNSPLH
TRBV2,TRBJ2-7,AACRLISYEQY
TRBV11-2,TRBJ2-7,ASRKSGPSSYEQY
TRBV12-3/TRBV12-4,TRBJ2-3,ASRISSDTQY